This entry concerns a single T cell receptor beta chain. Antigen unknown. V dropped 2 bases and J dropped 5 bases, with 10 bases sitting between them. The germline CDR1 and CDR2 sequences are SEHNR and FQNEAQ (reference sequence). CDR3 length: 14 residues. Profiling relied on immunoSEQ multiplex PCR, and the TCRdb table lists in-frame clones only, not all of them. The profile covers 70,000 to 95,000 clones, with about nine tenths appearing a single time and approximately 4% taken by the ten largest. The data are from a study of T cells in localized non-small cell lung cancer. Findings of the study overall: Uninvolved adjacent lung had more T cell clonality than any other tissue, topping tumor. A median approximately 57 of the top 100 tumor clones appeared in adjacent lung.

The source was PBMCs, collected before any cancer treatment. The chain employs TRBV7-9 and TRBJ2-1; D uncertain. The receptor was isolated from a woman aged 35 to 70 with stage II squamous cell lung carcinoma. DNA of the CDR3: TGTGCCAGCAGCTTAAGTTCATTCGACAATGAGCAGTTCTTC. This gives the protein CASSLSSFDNEQFF.